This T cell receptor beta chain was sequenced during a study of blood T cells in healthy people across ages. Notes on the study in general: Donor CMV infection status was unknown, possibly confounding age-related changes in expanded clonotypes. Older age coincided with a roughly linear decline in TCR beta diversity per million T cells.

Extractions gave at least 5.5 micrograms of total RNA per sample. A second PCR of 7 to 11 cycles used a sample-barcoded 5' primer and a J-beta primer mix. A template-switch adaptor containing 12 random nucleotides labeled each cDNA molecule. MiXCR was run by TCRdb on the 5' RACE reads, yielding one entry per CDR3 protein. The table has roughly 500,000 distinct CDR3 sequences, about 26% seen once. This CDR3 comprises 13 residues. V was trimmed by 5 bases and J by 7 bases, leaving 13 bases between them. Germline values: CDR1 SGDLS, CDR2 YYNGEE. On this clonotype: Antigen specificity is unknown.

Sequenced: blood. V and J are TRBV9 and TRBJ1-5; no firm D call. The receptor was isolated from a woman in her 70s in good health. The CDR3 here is CASSSDLAQPQHF. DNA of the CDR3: TGTGCCAGCAGTTCGGACCTCGCACAGCCCCAGCATTTT.